The next 9 T cell receptor beta chains were all read from a single sample in a study of T cells in Graves' hyperthyroidism and ophthalmopathy. Regions amplified from RNA transcripts were the TCR beta CDR3 regions. In the first-round RT-PCR of the TCR CDR3, the HTBI primer set was used. MiXCR was run by TCRdb on the multiplex PCR reads, yielding one entry per CDR3 protein. The sample has 200,000 to 250,000 distinct CDR3 sequences, about a sixth seen once. The sequenced material came from blood. The receptor source for this set is a young woman with Graves' ophthalmopathy.

This clonotype has at least ten counts. The chain is built from TRBV6-1 and TRBJ2-7; no firm D call. The CDR3 has 16 amino acids. Germline V gene lookup returns CDR1 MNHNS and CDR2 SASEGT. Trimming removed 5 bases from V and 4 bases from J, with 21 bases in between. The CDR3 protein is CASSWGITATGYEQYF. The CDR3 coding sequence is TGTGCCAGCAGTTGGGGTATTACAGCCACTGGGTACGAGCAGTACTTC.

This clonotype has at least ten counts. The chain uses TRBV27 and TRBJ2-3; D is possibly TRBD2 (6 bases). The CDR3 totals 13 residues. The germline V gene encodes CDR1 MNHEY and CDR2 SMNVEV (reference sequence). V was clipped by 10 bases and J by 4 bases, with 15 bases between them. CDR3 protein: CATMRDVADTQYF. The CDR3 nucleotides are TGTGCCACGATGCGGGACGTCGCAGATACGCAGTATTTT.

This clonotype was found many times. CDR3 region: CASSLALGETQYF. CDR3 DNA: TGTGCCAGCAGTTTAGCTCTGGGGGAGACCCAGTACTTC. V and J are TRBV27 and TRBJ2-5; no definite D call. The V end was cut by 2 bases, the J end by 5 bases, with 9 bases between. Germline CDR1 is MNHEY and CDR2 is SMNVEV (reference sequence). The CDR3 extends over 13 amino acids.

The chain employs TRBV19 and TRBJ2-6, with D hard to call. The V end was cut by 5 bases, the J end by 0 bases, with 14 bases between. The CDR3 loop spans 17 amino acids. Germline V gene data show CDR1 as LNHDA and CDR2 as SQIVND (reference sequence). The CDR3 region is CASSLGIRSSGANVLTF. CDR3 DNA: TGTGCCAGTAGTTTGGGGATCCGATCCTCTGGGGCCAACGTCCTGACTTTC.

This clonotype was counted many times. In DNA form, the CDR3 reads TGTGCCAGCAGCGTATTCCCCAGAGAGACAACCTCTAGCTCCTACAATGAGCAGTTCTTC. Translating it yields CASSVFPRETTSSSYNEQFF. This sequence joins TRBV9 and TRBJ2-1; D is unclear. This CDR3 spans 20 amino acids. The germline V gene encodes CDR1 SGDLS and CDR2 YYNGEE. The ends were cut back, 1 base at V and 0 bases at J, with 23 bases in the middle.

This clonotype was observed once. The V gene is TRBV7-2, the J gene TRBJ2-7; D might be TRBD1 (7 bases). Trimming shortened V by 1 base and J by 2 bases, and 12 bases separated the two germline ends. This CDR3 is 15 amino acids long. Germline V gene lookup returns CDR1 SGHTA and CDR2 FQGNSA. CDR3 region: CASSLGGTATYEQYF. Written as DNA, the CDR3 is TGTGCCAGCAGCTTAGGCGGGACAGCCACCTACGAGCAGTACTTC.

This clonotype was seen at least ten times. The chain carries TRBV20-1 and TRBJ2-7; the D gene could be TRBD1 or TRBD2 (7 bases each). V gave up 5 bases and J gave up 0 bases, with 14 bases separating them. This CDR3 region has 14 residues. In germline, CDR1 is DFQATT, CDR2 SNEGSKA (reference sequence). CDR3 nucleotide sequence: TGCAGTGCTTTCGGGAGGACAGGCTCCTACGAGCAGTACTTC. It translates to CSAFGRTGSYEQYF.

The genes are TRBV20-1 and TRBJ2-5; 12 nucleotides align to TRBD2. Germline V gene sequence: CDR1 DFQATT, CDR2 SNEGSKA (reference sequence). V dropped 3 bases and J dropped 5; count of bases not matched to a gene: 10. The CDR3 has 16 amino acids. The CDR3 protein is CSASSASGGALETQYF. Written as DNA, the CDR3 is TGCAGTGCTAGTTCGGCTAGCGGGGGGGCCTTGGAGACCCAGTACTTC.

This clonotype was seen many times. The CDR3 DNA reads TGTGCCAGCAGTTACTCGGACGGGAATGGCTACACCTTC. Its protein product is CASSYSDGNGYTF. The chain employs TRBV6-6 and TRBJ1-2, with no clear D. The CDR3 has 13 amino acids. Germline-derived CDR1 and CDR2 are MNHNY and SVGAGI (reference sequence). Trimming removed 0 bases from V and 6 bases from J, with 8 bases in between.